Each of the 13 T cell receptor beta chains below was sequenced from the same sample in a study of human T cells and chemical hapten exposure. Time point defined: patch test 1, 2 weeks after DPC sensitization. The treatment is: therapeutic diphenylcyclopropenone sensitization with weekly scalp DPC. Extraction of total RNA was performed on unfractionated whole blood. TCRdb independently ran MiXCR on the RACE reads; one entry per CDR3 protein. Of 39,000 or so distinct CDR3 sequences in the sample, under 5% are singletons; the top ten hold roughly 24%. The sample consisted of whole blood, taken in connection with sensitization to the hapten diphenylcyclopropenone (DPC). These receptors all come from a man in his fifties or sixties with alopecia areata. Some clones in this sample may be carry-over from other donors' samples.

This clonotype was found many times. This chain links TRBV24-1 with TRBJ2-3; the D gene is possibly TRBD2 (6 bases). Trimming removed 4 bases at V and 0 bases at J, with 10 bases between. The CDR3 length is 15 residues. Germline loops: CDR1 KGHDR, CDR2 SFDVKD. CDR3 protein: CATSDGGKSTDTQYF. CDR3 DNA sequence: TGTGCCACCAGTGACGGCGGGAAGAGCACAGATACGCAGTATTTT.

This CDR3 reads CASSYGLAGTYNEQFF. The CDR3 DNA is TGTGCCAGCAGTTACGGACTAGCGGGAACCTACAATGAGCAGTTCTTC. This chain links TRBV2 with TRBJ2-1, with TRBD2 matching over 12 bases. Germline V CDR1 and CDR2: SNHLY, FYNNEI. This CDR3 has 16 amino acids. Germline trimming cut 5 bases from V and 2 bases from J; bases unmatched to any gene: 4. Combining the CDR3 with reference TRBV2 and TRBJ2-1 gives the whole variable domain EPEVTQTPSHQVTQMGQEVILRCVPISNHLYFYWYRQILGQKVEFLVSFYNNEISEKSEIFDDQFSVERPDGSNFTLKIRSTKLEDSAMYFCASSYGLAGTYNEQFFGPGTRLTVL.

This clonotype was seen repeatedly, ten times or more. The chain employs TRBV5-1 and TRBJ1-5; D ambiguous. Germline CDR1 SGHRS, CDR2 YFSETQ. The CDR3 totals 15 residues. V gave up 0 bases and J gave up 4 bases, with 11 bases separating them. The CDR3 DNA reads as TGCGCCAGCAGCTTGGTTGGTCTAAAAAATCAGCCCCAGCATTTT. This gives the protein CASSLVGLKNQPQHF.

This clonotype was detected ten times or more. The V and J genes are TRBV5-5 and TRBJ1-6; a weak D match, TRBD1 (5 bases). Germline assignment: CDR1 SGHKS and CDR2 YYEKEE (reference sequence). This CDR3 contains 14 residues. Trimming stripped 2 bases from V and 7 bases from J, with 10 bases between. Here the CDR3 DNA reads TGTGCCAGCAGCTTTTTCAGGGAAAATTCACCCCTCCACTTT. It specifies CASSFFRENSPLHF.

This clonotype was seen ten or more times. CDR3 sequence (DNA): TGCAGTGCGCGACCGGGACTAGACTACGAGCAGTACTTC. As protein: CSARPGLDYEQYF. The chain uses TRBV20-1 and TRBJ2-7; TRBD2 aligns across 8 bases. Germline CDR1 reads DFQATT; CDR2 reads SNEGSKA (reference sequence). J gave up 3 bases and V 6 bases, and 7 bases lay outside the gene matches. CDR3 length equals 13 residues.

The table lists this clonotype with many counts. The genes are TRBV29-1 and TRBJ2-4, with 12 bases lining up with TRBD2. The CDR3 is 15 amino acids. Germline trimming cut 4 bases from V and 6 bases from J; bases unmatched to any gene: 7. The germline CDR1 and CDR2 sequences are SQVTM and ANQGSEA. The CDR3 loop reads CSVGLAGGPGNIQYF. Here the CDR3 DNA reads TGCAGCGTTGGCCTAGCGGGAGGGCCTGGAAACATTCAGTACTTC.

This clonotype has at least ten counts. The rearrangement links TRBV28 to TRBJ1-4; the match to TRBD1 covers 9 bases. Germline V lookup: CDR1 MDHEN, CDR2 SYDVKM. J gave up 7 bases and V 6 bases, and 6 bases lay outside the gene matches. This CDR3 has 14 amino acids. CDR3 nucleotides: TGTGCCAGCAGCGAAGACAGGGGGACTGAAAAACTGTTTTTT. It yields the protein CASSEDRGTEKLFF. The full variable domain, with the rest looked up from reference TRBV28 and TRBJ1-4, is DVKVTQSSRYLVKRTGEKVFLECVQDMDHENMFWYRQDPGLGLRLIYFSYDVKMKEKGDIPEGYSVSREKKERFSLILESASTNQTSMYLCASSEDRGTEKLFFGSGTQLSVL.

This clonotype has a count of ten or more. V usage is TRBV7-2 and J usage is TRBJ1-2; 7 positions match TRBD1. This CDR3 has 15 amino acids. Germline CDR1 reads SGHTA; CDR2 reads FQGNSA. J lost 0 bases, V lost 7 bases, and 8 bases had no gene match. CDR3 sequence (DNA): TGTGCCAGCATCCTAAGACAGGGAGCTAACTATGGCTACACCTTC. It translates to CASILRQGANYGYTF.

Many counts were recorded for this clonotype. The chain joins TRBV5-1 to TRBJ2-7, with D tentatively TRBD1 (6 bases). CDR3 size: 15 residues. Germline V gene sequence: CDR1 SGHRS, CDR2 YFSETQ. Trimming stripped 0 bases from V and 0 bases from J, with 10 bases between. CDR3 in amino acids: CASSLGQVSSYEQYF. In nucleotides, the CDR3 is TGCGCCAGCAGCTTGGGACAGGTCAGCTCCTACGAGCAGTACTTC.

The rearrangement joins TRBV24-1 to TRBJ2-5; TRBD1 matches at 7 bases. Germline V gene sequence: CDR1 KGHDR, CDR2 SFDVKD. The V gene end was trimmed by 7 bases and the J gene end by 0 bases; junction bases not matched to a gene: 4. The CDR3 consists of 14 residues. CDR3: CATSRQGNQETQYF. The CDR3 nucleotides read TGTGCCACCAGCAGACAGGGAAACCAAGAGACCCAGTACTTC.

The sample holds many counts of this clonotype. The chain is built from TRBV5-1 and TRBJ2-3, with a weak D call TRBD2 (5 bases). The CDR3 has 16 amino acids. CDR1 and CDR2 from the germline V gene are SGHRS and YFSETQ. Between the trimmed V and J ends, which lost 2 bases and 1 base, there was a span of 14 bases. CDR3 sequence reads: CASSFTGEIGTDTQYF. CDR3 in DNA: TGCGCCAGCAGCTTTACCGGGGAGATCGGCACAGATACGCAGTATTTT.

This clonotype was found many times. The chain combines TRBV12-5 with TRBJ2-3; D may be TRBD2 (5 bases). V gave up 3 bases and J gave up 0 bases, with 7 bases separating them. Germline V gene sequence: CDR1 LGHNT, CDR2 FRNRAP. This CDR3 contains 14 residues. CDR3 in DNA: TGTGCTAGTGGTTTCCAGCGGAGCACAGATACGCAGTATTTT. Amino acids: CASGFQRSTDTQYF.

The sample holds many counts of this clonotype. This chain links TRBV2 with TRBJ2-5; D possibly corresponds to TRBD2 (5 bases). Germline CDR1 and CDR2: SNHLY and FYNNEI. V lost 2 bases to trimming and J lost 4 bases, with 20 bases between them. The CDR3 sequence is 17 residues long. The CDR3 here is CASSEFGIYLRGETQYF. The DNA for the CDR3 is TGTGCCAGCAGTGAATTCGGGATATACTTGAGAGGAGAGACCCAGTACTTC.